This passage covers 19 T cell receptor beta chains from one sample sequenced in a study of long-term antiretroviral therapy in people with HIV. Survey-level resolution applied to immunoSEQ assay v3.0. The table came from immunoSEQ multiplex PCR; TCRdb's copy has only in-frame clones and leaves some out. The sample lists 48,000 or so clones, around four fifths occurring once. Material: unsorted PBMCs, obtained 0.8 years after starting antiretroviral therapy. The source is a woman aged 18 to 35 with HIV.

The chain recombines TRBV28 with TRBJ2-3, with a possible D match to TRBD2 (5 bases). CDR3 length: 15 amino acids. The V end was cut by 1 base, the J end by 6 bases, with 14 bases between. From germline, CDR1 is MDHEN and CDR2 SYDVKM. The CDR3 DNA reads TGTGCCAGCAGTTTATTGAGCCTCGGGATGGATACGCAGTATTTT. Protein sequence: CASSLLSLGMDTQYF.

This clone was recorded only once. The chain recombines TRBV5-4 with TRBJ2-2; unclear D gene. From germline, CDR1 is SGHNT and CDR2 YYREEE (reference sequence). The CDR3 spans 15 residues. The V gene lost 4 bases and the J gene lost 1 base, with 11 bases spanning the gap. The CDR3 DNA is TGTGCCAGCAGCCCCCGACGTCAGAACACCGGGGAGCTGTTTTTT. This translates into CASSPRRQNTGELFF.

The chain employs TRBV9 and TRBJ2-5, with D perhaps TRBD2 (6 bases). Germline loops: CDR1 SGDLS, CDR2 YYNGEE. The CDR3 length is 15 residues. With 1 base removed from V and 4 bases from J, the gap between germline ends came to 14 bases. The CDR3 loop reads CASSVMAGRGETQYF. The CDR3 DNA sequence: TGTGCCAGCAGCGTAATGGCGGGAAGGGGAGAGACCCAGTACTTC.

J is TRBJ1-1 and V is TRBV18, with D possibly TRBD1 on 6 matching bases. The germline CDR1 and CDR2 sequences are KGHSH and LQKENI. The V and J ends lost 4 bases and 1 base respectively, with 10 bases between them. The CDR3 spans 14 residues. CDR3: CASSRGQGNTEAFF. The CDR3 nucleotides read TGTGCCAGCTCACGGGGGCAGGGGAACACTGAAGCTTTCTTT.

The chain joins TRBV7-9 to TRBJ2-3, with unresolved D. This CDR3 has 12 amino acids. Trimming stripped 0 bases from V and 5 bases from J, with 3 bases between. Germline CDR1 reads SEHNR; CDR2 reads FQNEAQ (reference sequence). In DNA, the CDR3 is TGTGCCAGCAGCTTAGCAGTAGATACGCAGTATTTT. Protein product: CASSLAVDTQYF.

The CDR3 is CASSPWGGQSYEQYF. The CDR3 nucleotides read TGTGCCAGCAGCCCTTGGGGGGGACAGTCCTACGAGCAGTACTTC. The V call is TRBV7-9, the J call TRBJ2-7; D may match TRBD1 or TRBD2 (7 bases each). The CDR3 sequence is 15 residues long. V was cut by 5 bases and J by 1 base, with 15 bases left in between. From germline, CDR1 is SEHNR and CDR2 FQNEAQ (reference sequence).

This rearrangement joins TRBV12-2 to TRBJ2-6; TRBD2, the table's D call, lacks a check against the DNA. TRBV12-2 is a pseudogene segment. This CDR3 is built from 15 residues. CDR3 sequence reads: CASRLRSSGANVLTF. CDR3 in DNA: TGTGCAAGTCGCTTACGGAGTTCTGGGGCCAACGTCCTGACTTTC.

This clone was seen only once. V and J are TRBV11-2 and TRBJ2-7; 8 positions match TRBD1. Looked up from germline, CDR1 is SGHAT and CDR2 is FQNNGV. The CDR3 covers 15 residues. V lost 2 bases and J lost 2; bases outside the gene matches: 5. CDR3 region: CASSLMTGDPYEQYF. The CDR3 DNA reads as TGTGCCAGCAGCTTAATGACAGGGGACCCCTACGAGCAGTACTTC.

This sequence joins TRBV11-2 and TRBJ1-4; 9 nucleotides agree with TRBD1. The V gene end was trimmed by 4 bases and the J gene end by 8 bases; junction bases not matched to a gene: 5. CDR1 is SGHAT, CDR2 FQNNGV, per germline. The CDR3 runs 14 residues. For the CDR3, the DNA is TGTGCCAGCAGCTCTGGGACAGGGTACGAAAAACTGTTTTTT. Translation: CASSSGTGYEKLFF.

The CDR3 here is CASSRIGSEQFF. DNA of the CDR3: TGTGCCAGCAGTCGTATTGGAAGTGAGCAGTTCTTC. The rearrangement joins TRBV28 to TRBJ2-1, with D unclear. Germline CDR1 is MDHEN and CDR2 is SYDVKM. Deletions cut 5 bases from V and 9 bases from J, with 11 bases between. The CDR3 contains 12 residues.

The chain is built from TRBV2 and TRBJ2-6, with unresolved D. There are 14 residues in the CDR3. With 2 bases removed from V and 4 bases from J, the gap between germline ends came to 6 bases. The V gene's germline CDR1 is SNHLY and CDR2 FYNNEI. CDR3 nucleotides: TGTGCCAGCAGTGAAAGGGTAGGGGCCAACGTCCTGACTTTC. This gives the protein CASSERVGANVLTF.

The V and J genes are TRBV7-9 and TRBJ2-3; D gene unclear. V shed 0 bases and J shed 3 bases, with 7 bases lying between them. The CDR3 runs 14 residues. Germline assignment: CDR1 SEHNR and CDR2 FQNEAQ (reference sequence). CDR3 sequence (DNA): TGTGCCAGCAGCTTAGCGGTCCAGACAGATACGCAGTATTTT. Translating gives CASSLAVQTDTQYF.

This clone has a single count. This chain links TRBV6-6 with TRBJ1-2; a possible D gene is TRBD1 (6 bases). V lost 3 bases, J lost 4 bases, and 15 bases lay in between. Germline V lookup: CDR1 MNHNY, CDR2 SVGAGI (reference sequence). The CDR3 has 15 amino acids. The chain's CDR3 is CASSYSGGQIYGYTF. The DNA for the CDR3 is TGTGCCAGCAGTTATAGCGGCGGACAGATCTATGGCTACACCTTC.

V gene TRBV5-4 combines with J gene TRBJ2-2, with 8 nucleotides matching TRBD2. CDR1 and CDR2 from the germline V gene are SGHNT and YYREEE (reference sequence). Losses at the gene ends were 4 bases for V and 3 bases for J; bases not matched to a gene: 5. The CDR3 extends over 15 amino acids. Here the CDR3 reads CASSQREWYTGELFF. The CDR3 DNA sequence: TGTGCCAGCAGCCAGCGGGAGTGGTACACCGGGGAGCTGTTTTTT.

The chain couples TRBV6-6 to TRBJ2-3, with a weak D call TRBD1 (6 bases). V was shortened by 2 bases and J by 2 bases, with 14 bases between the two germline ends. This CDR3 is 16 amino acids long. Germline CDR1 and CDR2: MNHNY and SVGAGI (reference sequence). This chain's CDR3 is CASSYPGDIATDTQYF. CDR3 in DNA: TGTGCCAGCAGTTACCCAGGGGACATTGCCACAGATACGCAGTATTTT.

The chain joins TRBV7-2 to TRBJ2-1; D is possibly TRBD1 or TRBD2 (5 bases each). Germline V gene data show CDR1 as SGHTA and CDR2 as FQGNSA. The CDR3 has 13 amino acids. Trimming cost V 2 bases and J 7 bases, with 9 bases left between them. The CDR3 DNA is TGTGCCAGCAGCTTAATTTGGGGGAATGAGCAGTTCTTC. It is translated as CASSLIWGNEQFF.

The rearrangement joins TRBV5-1 to TRBJ2-6, with 11 bases fitting TRBD1. After removal of 8 bases from V and 4 bases from J, the junction contained 5 bases not matched to a gene. The length of the CDR3 is 15 residues. Germline V gene lookup returns CDR1 SGHRS and CDR2 YFSETQ. The CDR3 coding sequence is TGCGCCAGTGGACAGGGGGCAACAGGGGCCAACGTCCTGACTTTC. As protein: CASGQGATGANVLTF.

The chain couples TRBV21-1 to TRBJ1-4; TRBD1, the table's D call, was not compared with the DNA. TRBV21-1 is listed as a pseudogene. The CDR3 is 16 residues long. CDR3 region: CASSTQPTGQNEKLFF. CDR3 nucleotide sequence: TGTGCCAGCAGCACCCAGCCGACAGGCCAAAATGAAAAACTGTTTTTT.

The chain has TRBV6-1 and TRBJ2-7; TRBD1 agrees at 11 bases. This CDR3 has 15 residues. The J segment lost 2 bases and the V segment lost 7 bases, leaving 7 bases of the junction unmatched. Germline CDR1 is MNHNS and CDR2 is SASEGT. CDR3 amino acids: CASTTGQGATYEQYF. In DNA form, the CDR3 reads TGTGCCAGCACTACCGGACAGGGGGCTACCTACGAGCAGTACTTC.